The 6 T cell receptor beta chains presented below share a single source sample, sequenced in a study of blood T cells in healthy people across ages (dated by TCRdb to about 2015). Library prep was done by 5' RACE. Sequenced using an Illumina HiSeq 2500. A second PCR of about 7 to 12 cycles was run with a J-beta primer mix and a sample-barcoded 5' primer. TCRdb reanalyzed the raw reads on its own, using fastp at Q25 for trimming and MiXCR for clone calling, and kept in-frame beta chains. One record per CDR3 amino acid sequence lists the most common genes and DNA. This sample lists under 850,000 distinct CDR3 sequences; around 36% were detected once. The ten largest clones capture over 10% of the sample. The sample was blood. All receptors derive from a man aged 18 to 30 in good health.

This clonotype was found a few times. The chain uses TRBV27 and TRBJ2-1, with unresolved D. V gave up 2 bases and J gave up 2 bases, with 13 bases separating them. Germline V lookup: CDR1 MNHEY, CDR2 SMNVEV (reference sequence). The CDR3 runs to 16 residues. CDR3: CASSLIGVKAYNEQFF. CDR3 DNA sequence: TGTGCCAGCAGTTTAATTGGGGTAAAGGCCTACAATGAGCAGTTCTTC.

The chain couples TRBV4-3 to TRBJ2-1, with a weak D call TRBD2 (5 bases). There are 13 residues in the CDR3. CDR1 is LGHNA, CDR2 YSLEER, per germline. Between the trimmed V and J ends, which lost 2 bases and 5 bases, there was a span of 7 bases. CDR3 sequence: CASSQTGDNEQFF. DNA for the CDR3: TGCGCCAGCAGCCAAACCGGGGACAATGAGCAGTTCTTC.

The genes are TRBV7-2 and TRBJ2-3, with TRBD2 matching over 13 bases. The CDR3 sequence is 18 residues long. V dropped 6 bases and J dropped 4; count of bases not matched to a gene: 13. CDR1 and CDR2 from the germline V gene are SGHTA and FQGNSA. CDR3 sequence (DNA): TGTGCCAGCAGACTTACTACCACTAGCGGGGGGGCGTCAGATACGCAGTATTTT. This encodes CASRLTTTSGGASDTQYF.

The chain joins TRBV11-2 to TRBJ2-3; the match to TRBD2 covers 7 bases. CDR1 is SGHAT, CDR2 FQNNGV, per germline. This CDR3 is 19 amino acids long. V lost 5 bases and J lost 6; bases outside the gene matches: 23. The CDR3 bases are TGTGCCAGCAGCCTCCGGACTAGAACCAATCCCTCCCTCGCGGATACGCAGTATTTT. It encodes CASSLRTRTNPSLADTQYF. Full variable domain (missing parts from reference TRBV11-2 and TRBJ2-3): EAGVAQSPRYKIIEKRQSVAFWCNPISGHATLYWYQQILGQGPKLLIQFQNNGVVDDSQLPKDRFSAERLKGVDSTLKIQPAKLEDSAVYLCASSLRTRTNPSLADTQYFGPGTRLTVL.

The chain couples TRBV20-1 to TRBJ2-5, with TRBD2 identical over 9 bases. V was clipped by 3 bases and J by 3 bases; unmatched bases: 8. Germline V gene sequence: CDR1 DFQATT, CDR2 SNEGSKA (reference sequence). The CDR3 has 15 residues. The CDR3: CSARGLAGNKETQYF. Here the CDR3 DNA reads TGCAGTGCTAGGGGGCTAGCGGGGAACAAAGAGACCCAGTACTTC.

There are a few counts of this clonotype. This chain connects TRBV2 to TRBJ2-7; 7 bases fit TRBD1. J lost 3 bases, V lost 9 bases, and 8 bases had no gene match. The CDR3 spans 13 residues. The V gene's germline CDR1 is SNHLY and CDR2 FYNNEI. The CDR3 DNA sequence: TGTGCCAGTACCCGGGACAGCTACTACGAGCAGTACTTC. Translated: CASTRDSYYEQYF.